The 21 T cell receptor beta chains given below trace back to one sample, sequenced in a study of cytomegalovirus exposure and HLA in healthy donors. Primers included in the PCR were 60 Vbeta and 13 Jbeta primers. Assay: immunoSEQ multiplex PCR; the TCRdb copy retains only in-frame clones and omits some. The sample has 210,000 or so clones; 77% are singletons. Sequences were obtained from PBMCs. The source of these receptors is a woman aged 60-75 years in good health and CMV-seropositive.

This clone was counted a few times. J is TRBJ2-2 and V is TRBV6-1, with 7 bases lining up with TRBD1. Germline values: CDR1 MNHNS, CDR2 SASEGT. V lost 5 bases to trimming and J lost 5 bases; unmatched junction nucleotides: 2. This CDR3 spans 13 amino acids. CDR3 sequence (DNA): TGTGCCAGCAGTCAGGGGGTGACCGGGGAGCTGTTTTTT. Its protein is CASSQGVTGELFF.

V and J are TRBV5-4 and TRBJ1-2, with TRBD1 matching over 7 bases. The CDR3 has 13 amino acids. Germline CDR1 SGHNT, CDR2 YYREEE (reference sequence). The V gene end was trimmed by 0 bases and the J gene end by 7 bases; junction bases not matched to a gene: 3. The CDR3 coding sequence is TGTGCCAGCAGCTTGGAGACAGGGTCTGGCTACACCTTC. Translated, it gives CASSLETGSGYTF.

The chain has TRBV11-2 and TRBJ2-5; D ambiguous. The closer fit of TRBJ2-7 to the DNA end suggests the J call may be wrong. Germline V gene lookup returns CDR1 SGHAT and CDR2 FQNNGV. The CDR3 has 12 amino acids. The CDR3 spells CASSFNSNEQYF. The DNA of the CDR3 is TGTGCCAGCAGCTTTAATAGTAACGAGCAGTACTTC.

This chain uses TRBV19 with TRBJ1-1, with 10 bases identical to TRBD1. The CDR3 has 15 residues. The V gene's germline CDR1 is LNHDA and CDR2 SQIVND (reference sequence). The junction had 8 bases not matched to a gene; V was cut back by 1 base and J by 9 bases. This chain's CDR3 is CASSIGGTGDVQAFF. CDR3 nucleotides: TGTGCCAGTAGTATAGGGGGGACAGGGGACGTACAAGCTTTCTTT.

This clone was detected a few times. This sequence joins TRBV5-4 and TRBJ1-2, with D unresolved. This CDR3 comprises 14 residues. V was trimmed by 0 bases and J by 2 bases, leaving 8 bases between them. Germline CDR1 is SGHNT and CDR2 is YYREEE (reference sequence). The CDR3 nucleotides read TGTGCCAGCAGCTTGGACGCGGGGAACTATGGCTACACCTTC. Its protein is CASSLDAGNYGYTF.

The rearrangement links TRBV27 to TRBJ1-2, with TRBD1 matching over 7 bases. Germline values: CDR1 MNHEY, CDR2 SMNVEV (reference sequence). Trimming at V came to 2 bases and at J to 5 bases, leaving 8 bases not matched to a gene. This CDR3 comprises 15 residues. Here the CDR3 reads CASSLERGPIYGYTF. CDR3 in DNA: TGTGCCAGCAGTTTAGAAAGGGGGCCTATTTATGGCTACACCTTC.

The V and J genes are TRBV6-1 and TRBJ2-5, with 8 bases fitting TRBD1. Germline CDR1 is MNHNS and CDR2 is SASEGT. V lost 6 bases, J lost 2 bases, and 2 bases stayed unmatched. The CDR3 is 13 residues long. The CDR3 protein is CASRQGEQETQYF. In DNA form, the CDR3 reads TGTGCCAGCAGACAGGGGGAACAAGAGACCCAGTACTTC.

The CDR3 region is CASRFSGSSVEQFF. In DNA, the CDR3 is TGTGCCAGCCGGTTTAGCGGGAGCTCGGTTGAGCAGTTCTTC. The rearrangement uses TRBV6-1 and TRBJ2-1; 9 nucleotides align to TRBD2. CDR1 and CDR2 from the germline V gene are MNHNS and SASEGT. The ends lost 8 bases at V and 9 bases at J; junction bases unmatched: 11. The CDR3 length is 14 residues.

Details on this clone: An end of the junction differs from the germline gene, which may be a read error. V gene TRBV7-9 combines with J gene TRBJ2-7; no reliable D call. The CDR3 has 13 amino acids. Germline values: CDR1 SEHNR, CDR2 FQNEAQ (reference sequence). DNA for the CDR3: TGTTCCAGCAGCTTGTTTTCCACCTACGAGCAGTACTTC. Translated: CSSSLFSTYEQYF. The variable domain in full, completed from reference TRBV7-9 and TRBJ2-7, reads DTGVSQNPRHKITKRGQNVTFRCDPISEHNRLYWYRQTLGQGPEFLTYFQNEAQLEKSRLLSDRFSAERPKGSFSTLEIQRTEQGDSAMYLCSSSLFSTYEQYFGPGTRLTVT.

The chain has TRBV5-1 and TRBJ2-7; D perhaps matches TRBD1 (5 bases). The CDR3 length is 15 residues. CDR1 is SGHRS and CDR2 is YFSETQ in the germline V gene. V dropped 5 bases and J dropped 6 bases, with 21 bases sitting between them. The CDR3 region is CASRTTGVTSGEQYF. In nucleotides, the CDR3 is TGCGCCAGCAGAACAACAGGTGTGACGTCGGGCGAGCAGTACTTC.

This sequence joins TRBV27 and TRBJ1-6; D call uncertain. This CDR3 has 13 amino acids. Trimming left V 5 bases short and J 6 bases short, with 8 bases between. Per the germline V gene, CDR1 is MNHEY and CDR2 is SMNVEV (reference sequence). CDR3 protein: CASSVWLNSPLHF. The CDR3 DNA reads TGTGCCAGCAGTGTCTGGCTTAATTCACCCCTCCACTTT.

The V gene is TRBV4-2, the J gene TRBJ2-7, with 7 bases matching TRBD2. The CDR3 extends over 15 amino acids. Trimming removed 0 bases from V and 2 bases from J; junction bases left unmatched: 4. In germline, CDR1 is LGHNA, CDR2 YNFKEQ. The CDR3 region has the DNA TGTGCCAGCAGCCAAGATAGGGAGGGACCCTACGAGCAGTACTTC. Translation gives CASSQDREGPYEQYF.

The chain has TRBV5-8 and TRBJ1-3; 8 bases align to TRBD1. V lost 5 bases, J lost 8 bases, and 6 bases stayed unmatched. Per germline, CDR1 SGHTS and CDR2 YDEGEE. The CDR3 is made up of 13 amino acids. DNA of the CDR3: TGTGCCAGCAGACTTCAGGGGGCAGACACCATATATTTT. The encoded protein is CASRLQGADTIYF.

The chain employs TRBV2 and TRBJ2-4; D remains ambiguous. Trimming removed 2 bases at V and 2 bases at J, with 10 bases between. Germline CDR1 reads SNHLY; CDR2 reads FYNNEI. The CDR3 consists of 15 residues. CDR3 nucleotide sequence: TGTGCCAGCAGTGAATTTGGGCCCTCCAAAAACATTCAGTACTTC. Protein: CASSEFGPSKNIQYF.

In DNA, the CDR3 is TGTGCCACCAGCAGATATCAGGGGGCTCTCAATCAGCCCCAGCATTTT. It specifies CATSRYQGALNQPQHF. The V and J genes are TRBV15 and TRBJ1-5; 8 bases map to TRBD1. V lost 2 bases and J lost 3; bases outside the gene matches: 6. The CDR3 runs 16 residues. Germline-derived CDR1 and CDR2 are LNHNV and YYDKDF (reference sequence). Filled out from reference TRBV15 and TRBJ1-5, the complete variable domain reads DAMVIQNPRYQVTQFGKPVTLSCSQTLNHNVMYWYQQKSSQAPKLLFHYYDKDFNNEADTPDNFQSRRPNTSFCFLDIRSPGLGDTAMYLCATSRYQGALNQPQHFGDGTRLSIL.

The chain joins TRBV18 to TRBJ2-7, with TRBD2 matching over 10 bases. This CDR3 contains 15 residues. V lost 5 bases to trimming and J lost 12 bases; unmatched junction nucleotides: 16. Per germline, CDR1 KGHSH and CDR2 LQKENI. DNA for the CDR3: TGTGCCAGCTCAGGTCTAGCGGGAGACGTTCGGAAGATGTACTTC. Protein sequence: CASSGLAGDVRKMYF.

The rearrangement links TRBV5-1 to TRBJ1-2; possibly TRBD1 for D (6 bases). Germline lookup yields CDR1 SGHRS and CDR2 YFSETQ. Trimming stripped 3 bases from V and 4 bases from J, with 10 bases between. CDR3 length equals 13 residues. For the CDR3, the DNA is TGCGCCAGCAGCTCTGGACAGCCCTATGGCTACACCTTC. It encodes CASSSGQPYGYTF.

This clone appeared a single time. Germline and junction disagree at one end, which may indicate a read error. The chain links TRBV7-9 to TRBJ2-7; D may be TRBD1 (6 bases). The CDR3 loop spans 16 amino acids. Germline V lookup: CDR1 SEHNR, CDR2 FQNEAQ (reference sequence). The DNA for the CDR3 is TGTTCCAGCATCAAGGTGGGGGCAGGGTATTCGAGCGAGCAGTACTTC. Protein: CSSIKVGAGYSSEQYF.

This sequence joins TRBV7-8 and TRBJ2-7; TRBD1 agrees at 8 bases. Germline values: CDR1 SGHVS, CDR2 FQNEAQ. V was clipped by 5 bases and J by 6 bases; unmatched bases: 12. The CDR3 loop spans 15 amino acids. CDR3 sequence (DNA): TGTGCCAGCAGCCGCCGGGCAACAGGGGGTGGCGAGCAGTACTTC. Protein product: CASSRRATGGGEQYF.

V and J are TRBV9 and TRBJ2-4; TRBD1 matches 9 bases. The CDR3 is made up of 16 amino acids. Germline CDR1 and CDR2: SGDLS and YYNGEE. V was clipped by 0 bases and J by 8 bases; unmatched bases: 9. This CDR3 is CASSVEGTGSGDIQYF. The CDR3 bases are TGTGCCAGCAGCGTAGAAGGGACAGGGAGTGGAGACATTCAGTACTTC.

This clone turned up a few times. This rearrangement joins TRBV6-5 to TRBJ1-2, with 11 bases aligning to TRBD1. CDR1 is MNHEY and CDR2 is SVGAGI in the germline V gene. The ends lost 0 bases at V and 8 bases at J; junction bases unmatched: 5. The CDR3 spans 15 residues. The chain's CDR3 is CASSYSGTGGWGYTF. The CDR3 DNA follows: TGTGCCAGCAGTTACTCGGGGACAGGGGGATGGGGCTACACCTTC.